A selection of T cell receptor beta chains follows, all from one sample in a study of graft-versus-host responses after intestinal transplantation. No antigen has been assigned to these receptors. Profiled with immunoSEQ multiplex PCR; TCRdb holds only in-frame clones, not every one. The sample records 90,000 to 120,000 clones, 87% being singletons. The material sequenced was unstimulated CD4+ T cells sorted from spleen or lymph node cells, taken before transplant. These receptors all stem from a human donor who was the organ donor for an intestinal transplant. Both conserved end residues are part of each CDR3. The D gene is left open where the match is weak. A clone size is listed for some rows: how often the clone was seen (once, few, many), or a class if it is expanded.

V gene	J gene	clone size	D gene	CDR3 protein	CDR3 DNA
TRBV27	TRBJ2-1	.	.	CASSFTGLHINEQFF	TGTGCCAGCAGTTTTACCGGACTACACATCAATGAGCAGTTCTTC
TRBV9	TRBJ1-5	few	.	CASSATGHQPQHF	TGTGCCAGCAGCGCTACAGGGCATCAGCCCCAGCATTTT
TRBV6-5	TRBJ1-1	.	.	CASSYREVNTEAFF	TGTGCCAGCAGTTATCGGGAGGTGAACACTGAAGCTTTCTTT
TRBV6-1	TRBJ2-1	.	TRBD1	CASSEYSVARQGFF	TGTGCCAGCAGTGAATATTCTGTAGCGAGACAGGGATTCTTC
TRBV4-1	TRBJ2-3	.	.	CASSQDRGTDTQYF	TGCGCCAGCAGCCAAGATCGGGGGACAGATACGCAGTATTTT
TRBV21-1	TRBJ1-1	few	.	CASSKMNTEAFF	TGTGCCAGCAGCAAAATGAACACTGAAGCTTTCTTT
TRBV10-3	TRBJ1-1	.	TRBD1	CAISGGQGNTEAFF	TGTGCCATCAGTGGGGGACAGGGGAACACTGAAGCTTTCTTT
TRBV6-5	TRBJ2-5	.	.	CASSERGETQYF	TGTGCCAGCAGTGAACGAGGGGAGACCCAGTACTTC
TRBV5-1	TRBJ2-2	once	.	CASSPTGGAGELFF	TGCGCCAGCAGCCCCACAGGGGGGGCCGGGGAGCTGTTTTTT
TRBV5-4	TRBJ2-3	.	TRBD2	CASSRTSGHTDTQYF	TGTGCCAGCAGCCGGACTAGCGGGCATACAGATACGCAGTATTTT
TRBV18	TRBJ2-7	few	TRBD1	CASARDRTSYEQYF	TGTGCCAGCGCAAGGGACAGGACTTCCTACGAGCAGTACTTC
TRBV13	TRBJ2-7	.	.	CASSLYTSRYEQYF	TGTGCCAGCAGCTTATACACTAGCAGATACGAGCAGTACTTC
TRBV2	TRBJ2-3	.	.	CASRWGISTDTQYF	TGTGCCAGCAGATGGGGGATTAGCACAGATACGCAGTATTTT
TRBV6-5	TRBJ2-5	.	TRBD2	CASSWVLAGKETQYF	TGTGCCAGCAGTTGGGTACTAGCGGGGAAAGAGACCCAGTACTTC
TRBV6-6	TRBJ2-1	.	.	CASSPPGSYNEQFF	TGTGCCAGCAGTCCCCCGGGCTCCTACAATGAGCAGTTCTTC
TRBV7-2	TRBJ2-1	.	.	CASRPRTDWGNEQFF	TGTGCCAGCAGACCTCGGACAGATTGGGGGAATGAGCAGTTCTTC
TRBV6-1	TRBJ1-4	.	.	CASSQGPATGRNEKLFF	TGTGCCAGCAGTCAAGGACCAGCGACAGGTCGTAATGAAAAACTGTTTTTT
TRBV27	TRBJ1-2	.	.	CASSFRTDHLSYTF	TGTGCCAGCAGTTTCAGGACAGACCACTTGAGCTACACCTTC
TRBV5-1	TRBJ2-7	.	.	CASSLRQSYEQYF	TGCGCCAGCAGCTTGCGACAGAGTTACGAGCAGTACTTC
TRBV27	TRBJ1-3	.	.	CASGSARDPGNTIYF	TGTGCCAGCGGATCCGCCCGGGATCCCGGAAACACCATATATTTT
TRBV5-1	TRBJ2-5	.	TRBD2	CASSAGLEAETQYF	TGCGCCAGCAGCGCGGGACTAGAAGCTGAGACCCAGTACTTC
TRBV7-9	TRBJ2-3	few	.	CASSPDRGGWDTQYF	TGTGCCAGCAGTCCTGACAGGGGAGGGTGGGATACGCAGTATTTT
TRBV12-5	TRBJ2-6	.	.	CASGLDIGSGANVLTF	TGTGCTAGTGGTTTGGACATAGGCTCTGGGGCCAACGTCCTGACTTTC
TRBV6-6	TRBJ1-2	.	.	CASSYSLGGPDYGYTF	TGTGCCAGCAGTTATTCCCTCGGGGGCCCAGACTATGGCTACACCTTC
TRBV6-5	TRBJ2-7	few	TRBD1	CASSYDRGAYEQYF	TGTGCCAGCAGTTACGACAGGGGAGCCTACGAGCAGTACTTC
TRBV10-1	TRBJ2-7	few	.	CASSESGGQQAYEQYF	TGCGCCAGCAGTGAGTCGGGTGGCCAGCAAGCCTACGAGCAGTACTTC
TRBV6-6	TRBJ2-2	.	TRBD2	CASKWGGNTGELFF	TGTGCCAGCAAATGGGGGGGGAACACCGGGGAGCTGTTTTTT
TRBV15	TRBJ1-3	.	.	CATSSDLLRSGNTIYF	TGTGCCACCAGCAGTGACTTACTGAGGTCTGGAAACACCATATATTTT
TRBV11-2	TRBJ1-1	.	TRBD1	CASSTGGVRAEAFF	TGTGCCAGCAGCACAGGGGGCGTGCGGGCTGAAGCTTTCTTT
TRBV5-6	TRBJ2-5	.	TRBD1	CASSLRSTGGQETQYF	TGTGCCAGCAGCCTACGATCAACAGGGGGGCAAGAGACCCAGTACTTC
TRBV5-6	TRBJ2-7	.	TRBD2	CASSPGTSGIEQYF	TGTGCCAGCAGCCCCGGGACTAGCGGGATAGAGCAGTACTTC
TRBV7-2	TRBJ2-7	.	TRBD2	CASSLVLGGTYEQYF	TGTGCCAGCAGCTTAGTTCTCGGGGGGACCTACGAGCAGTACTTC
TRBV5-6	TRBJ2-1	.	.	CASSLYNEQFF	TGTGCCAGCAGCCTTTACAATGAGCAGTTCTTC
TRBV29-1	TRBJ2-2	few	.	CSVGDTGELFF	TGCAGCGTTGGAGACACCGGGGAGCTGTTTTTT
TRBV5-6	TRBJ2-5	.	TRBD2	CASSLLAGAATQTQYF	TGTGCCAGCAGCTTATTAGCGGGGGCCGCGACCCAGACCCAGTACTTC